A selection of T cell receptor beta chains follows, all from one sample in a study of neoadjuvant nivolumab and ipilimumab in lung cancer. Libraries were prepared by immunoSEQ multiplex PCR; TCRdb keeps only in-frame clonotypes and omits some of them. Of 24,000 or so clones in the sample, around 80% were seen once. This specimen was peripheral blood, taken before neoadjuvant nivolumab, alone or with ipilimumab. These TCRs come from an adult with non-small cell lung cancer. Each CDR3 is given with its conserved first and last residue. The order of the fields is V gene, clone size, J gene, D gene, CDR3 protein, CDR3 DNA. The D gene is left open where the match is weak. Clone size, where shown, is once, few, many, or a class for clones that have expanded.

TRBV7-2	.	TRBJ2-1	TRBD2	CASSLASGGANEQFF	TGTGCCAGCAGCTTAGCTAGCGGGGGGGCAAATGAGCAGTTCTTC
TRBV6-1	few	TRBJ1-4	.	CASSEALADEKLFF	TGTGCCAGCAGTGAAGCTCTGGCTGATGAAAAACTGTTTTTT
TRBV5-4	.	TRBJ2-3	.	CASSFMTGGISDTQYF	TGTGCCAGCAGCTTTATGACTGGAGGCATATCAGATACGCAGTATTTT
TRBV5-1	few	TRBJ2-5	.	CASSLADLAGAETQYF	TGCGCCAGCAGCTTGGCCGACCTTGCGGGCGCGGAGACCCAGTACTTC
TRBV6-5	.	TRBJ1-1	.	CASSYFPSRTNTEAFF	TGTGCCAGCAGTTACTTCCCCTCCCGTACGAACACTGAAGCTTTCTTT
TRBV21-1	.	TRBJ2-5	.	CASSKGVIAGAQETQYF	TGTGCCAGCAGCAAAGGAGTGATAGCGGGGGCCCAAGAGACCCAGTACTTC
TRBV15	.	TRBJ1-4	.	CATSRERGTFSTNEKLFF	TGTGCCACCAGCAGAGAGCGCGGGACATTTTCAACTAATGAAAAACTGTTTTTT
TRBV18	.	TRBJ2-1	.	CASSPGNKREQFF	TGTGCCAGCTCACCAGGGAACAAGAGAGAGCAGTTCTTC
TRBV9	few	TRBJ1-6	.	CASSGRTDNSPLHF	TGTGCCAGCAGCGGCCGGACAGATAATTCACCCCTCCACTTT
TRBV5-1	.	TRBJ2-1	.	CASSPQSYNEQFF	TGCGCCAGCAGCCCGCAGTCCTACAATGAGCAGTTCTTC
TRBV5-1	.	TRBJ2-5	TRBD1	CASSLAMGTVQETQYF	TGCGCCAGCAGCTTGGCCATGGGGACAGTTCAAGAGACCCAGTACTTC
TRBV6-5	.	TRBJ1-1	TRBD1	CASARGQGTNTEAFF	TGTGCCAGCGCTAGGGGACAGGGGACAAACACTGAAGCTTTCTTT
TRBV9	.	TRBJ1-2	.	CASSATPEAYGYTF	TGTGCCAGCAGCGCGACCCCAGAGGCCTATGGCTACACCTTC
TRBV9	.	TRBJ2-7	TRBD2	CASSVDVAGRQYF	TGTGCCAGCAGCGTAGATGTAGCGGGAAGGCAGTACTTC
TRBV6-5	.	TRBJ2-6	.	CASRSDTSGANVLTF	TGTGCCAGCAGGTCCGACACTTCTGGGGCCAACGTCCTGACTTTC
TRBV25-1	.	TRBJ1-4	.	CASSETGRANEKLFF	TGTGCCAGCAGTGAAACAGGGAGGGCTAATGAAAAACTGTTTTTT
TRBV5-4	.	TRBJ1-1	.	CASSLGEASLNTEAFF	TGTGCCAGCAGCTTGGGGGAGGCCTCGCTGAACACTGAAGCTTTCTTT
TRBV5-4	.	TRBJ2-7	.	CASSSQGGEQYF	TGTGCCAGCAGCTCACAGGGAGGCGAGCAGTACTTC
TRBV2	.	TRBJ2-3	TRBD2	CASAGGTDTQYF	TGTGCCAGCGCGGGGGGAACAGATACGCAGTATTTT
TRBV6-1	.	TRBJ2-3	.	CASGQNTDTQYF	TGTGCCAGCGGACAGAACACAGATACGCAGTATTTT
TRBV28	.	TRBJ2-1	.	CASSLSQVFYEQFF	TGTGCCAGCAGTTTATCACAGGTCTTCTATGAGCAGTTCTTC
TRBV7-9	.	TRBJ2-6	.	CASSLASSGANVLTF	TGTGCCAGCAGCTTAGCATCCTCTGGGGCCAACGTCCTGACTTTC
TRBV12-5	.	TRBJ2-3	.	CATAPSDGTDTQYF	TGTGCTACCGCCCCCTCCGACGGCACAGATACGCAGTATTTT
TRBV2	few	TRBJ2-7	.	CASSEARFSQYF	TGTGCCAGCAGTGAAGCGCGGTTTAGCCAGTACTTC
TRBV5-4	.	TRBJ2-7	.	CASSTSSYEQYF	TGTGCCAGCAGCACGAGCTCCTACGAGCAGTACTTC
TRBV19	.	TRBJ1-2	.	CASNPQGGSYGYTF	TGTGCCAGTAACCCCCAGGGAGGTAGCTATGGCTACACCTTC
TRBV6-5	.	TRBJ1-1	.	CASSRRDFRAEAFF	TGTGCCAGCAGTCGCCGGGACTTTAGGGCTGAAGCTTTCTTT
TRBV2	medium-sized	TRBJ1-2	.	CASRAPKGLPSYGYTF	TGTGCCAGCAGAGCTCCAAAGGGGCTCCCTAGCTATGGCTACACCTTC
TRBV6-5	once	TRBJ2-7	TRBD2	CASRASGGSSYEQYF	TGTGCCAGCCGGGCTAGCGGGGGGAGTTCCTACGAGCAGTACTTC
TRBV9	.	TRBJ2-3	.	CASSPNSVPTDTQYF	TGTGCCAGCAGCCCTAACTCGGTCCCCACAGATACGCAGTATTTT
TRBV7-3	.	TRBJ2-1	TRBD2	CASSGTSPNEQFF	TGTGCCAGCAGCGGGACTAGCCCCAATGAGCAGTTCTTC
TRBV7-3	few	TRBJ2-1	.	CASSSQNEQFF	TGTGCCAGCAGCTCCCAGAATGAGCAGTTCTTC